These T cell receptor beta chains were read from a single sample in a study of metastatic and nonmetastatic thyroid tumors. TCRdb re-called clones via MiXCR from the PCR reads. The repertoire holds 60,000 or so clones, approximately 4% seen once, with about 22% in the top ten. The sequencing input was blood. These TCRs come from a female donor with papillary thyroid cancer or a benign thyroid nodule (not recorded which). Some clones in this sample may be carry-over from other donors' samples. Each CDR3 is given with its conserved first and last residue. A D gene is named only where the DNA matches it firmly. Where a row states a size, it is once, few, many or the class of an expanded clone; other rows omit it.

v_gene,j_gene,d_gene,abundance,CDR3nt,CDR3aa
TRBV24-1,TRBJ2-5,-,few,TGTGCCACCAGTGATACCGAGACCCAGTACTTC,CATSDTETQYF
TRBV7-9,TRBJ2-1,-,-,TGTGCCAGCAGCTTCTCTATCGGGGCCCGCTATGAGCAGTTCTTC,CASSFSIGARYEQFF
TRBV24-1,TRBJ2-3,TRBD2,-,TGTGCCACCATCCTGGGGCTAGCGGGAGGGGTCACAGATACGCAGTATTTT,CATILGLAGGVTDTQYF
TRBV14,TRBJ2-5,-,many,TGTGCCAGCAGCCAATTGGGATGGGAGACCCAGTACTTC,CASSQLGWETQYF
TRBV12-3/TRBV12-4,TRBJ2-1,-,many,TGTGCCAGCAGTCCCGCGGGAACCCACGACAATGAGCAGTTCTTC,CASSPAGTHDNEQFF
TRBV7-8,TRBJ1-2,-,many,TGTGCCAGCAGCGCTACAGGGTCTGGCTATGGCTACACCTTC,CASSATGSGYGYTF
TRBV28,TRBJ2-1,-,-,TGTGCCAGCAGTTCCACTAGGATCTCCTACAATGAGCAGTTCTTC,CASSSTRISYNEQFF
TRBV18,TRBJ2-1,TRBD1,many,TGTGCCAGCTCACCAAAGTCCGGACAGGGGAAGGTCAATGAGCAGTTCTTC,CASSPKSGQGKVNEQFF
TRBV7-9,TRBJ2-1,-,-,TGTGCCAGCAGCTTATTCAATGAGCAGTTCTTC,CASSLFNEQFF
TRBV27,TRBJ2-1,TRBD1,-,TGTGCCAGCAGTCTTACCACCGGGACAGCTAACAATGAGCAGTTCTTC,CASSLTTGTANNEQFF
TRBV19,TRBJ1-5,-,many,TGTGCCAGTAGGGATCTGGGACGGGGAAGCAATCAGCCCCAGCATTTT,CASRDLGRGSNQPQHF
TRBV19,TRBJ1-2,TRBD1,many,TGTGCCAGTAGAATCTCCGGGGGACAGGGGTATGGCTACACCTTC,CASRISGGQGYGYTF
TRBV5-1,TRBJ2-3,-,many,TGCGCCAGCAGCTTTGGCGCGTCTTCCCTTAGCACAGATACGCAGTATTTT,CASSFGASSLSTDTQYF
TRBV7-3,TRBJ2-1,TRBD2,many,TGTGCCAGCAGTTCGGACCGCGGGGGCTCCTACAATGAGCAGTTCTTC,CASSSDRGGSYNEQFF
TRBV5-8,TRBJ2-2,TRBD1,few,TGTGCCAGCAGCTTGTTGGGACAGGGGGCTGGGGAGCTGTTTTTT,CASSLLGQGAGELFF
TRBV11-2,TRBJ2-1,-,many,TGTGCCAGCAGCTTAGGGGCCATCTACAATGAGCAGTTCTTC,CASSLGAIYNEQFF
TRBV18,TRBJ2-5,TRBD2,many,TGTGCCAGCTCCCCCGGGACTAAAGAGACCCAGTACTTC,CASSPGTKETQYF
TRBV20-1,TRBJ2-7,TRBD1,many,TGCAGTGCTAGAGGCCGGACAGGGGGCGAGCAGTACTTC,CSARGRTGGEQYF
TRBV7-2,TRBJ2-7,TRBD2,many,TGTGCCAGCAGCTCAGAGCGGGGCTCCTACGAGCAGTACTTC,CASSSERGSYEQYF
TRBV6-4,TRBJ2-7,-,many,TGTGCCAGCAGTGACTCGTATGTGGAGTACGAGCAGTACTTC,CASSDSYVEYEQYF
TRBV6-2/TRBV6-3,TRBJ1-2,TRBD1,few,TGTGCCAGCAGTGTGACAGGGGAGAGGACCTTC,CASSVTGERTF
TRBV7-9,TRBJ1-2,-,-,TGTGCCAGCAGCTTAGGCCCTCAAAGGAAATTTTATGGCTACACCTTC,CASSLGPQRKFYGYTF
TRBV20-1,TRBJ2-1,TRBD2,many,TGCAGTACGACTATAGCGGGAGCCGGGAATGAGCAGTTCTTC,CSTTIAGAGNEQFF
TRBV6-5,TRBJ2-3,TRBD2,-,TGTGCCAGCAGTTCTAGCGGGAGGTCCTCAGATACGCAGTATTTT,CASSSSGRSSDTQYF
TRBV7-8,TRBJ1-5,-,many,TGTGCCAGCAGCTTAAAAAACAGGGGCAATCAGCCCCAGCATTTT,CASSLKNRGNQPQHF
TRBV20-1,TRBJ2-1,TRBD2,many,TGCAGTGCTAGGGGCCGCCAGCGGGGTTCCTACAATGAGCAGTTCTTC,CSARGRQRGSYNEQFF
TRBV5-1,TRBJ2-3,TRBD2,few,TGCGCCAGCAGCTCACTGGCTAGCGGGGGGTGGGCAGATACGCAGTATTTT,CASSSLASGGWADTQYF
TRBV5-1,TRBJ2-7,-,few,TGTGCCAGCAGCACGATCTCCTACGAGCAGTACTTC,CASSTISYEQYF
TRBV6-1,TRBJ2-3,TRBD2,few,TGTGCCAGCAGTGAAGGGCTAGGGAGGGTGAATACGCAGTATTTT,CASSEGLGRVNTQYF
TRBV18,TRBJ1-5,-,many,TGTGCCAGCTCACCAAGCAGGGGCGGGGGTCAGCCCCAGCATTTT,CASSPSRGGGQPQHF
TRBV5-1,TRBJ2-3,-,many,TGCGCCAGCAGCTCCAGCGGAGGGGGGCGTGTAGATACGCAGTATTTT,CASSSSGGGRVDTQYF
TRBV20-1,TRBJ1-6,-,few,TGCAGTGCTAGAAGGGGGAGTGCCTACTCAAGTTCACCCCTCCACTTT,CSARRGSAYSSSPLHF
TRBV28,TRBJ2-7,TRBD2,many,TGTGCCAGCAGGGGAGGGATTAGCTCCTACGAGCAGTACTTC,CASRGGISSYEQYF
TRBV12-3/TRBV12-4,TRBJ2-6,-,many,TGTGCCAGCACTCGGGCCACAGTAGCCAACTCTGGGGCCAACGTCCTGACTTTC,CASTRATVANSGANVLTF
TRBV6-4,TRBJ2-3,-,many,TGTGCCAGCAGTGGGGATGGCGGTAGCACAGATACGCAGTATTTT,CASSGDGGSTDTQYF
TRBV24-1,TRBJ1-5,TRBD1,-,TGTGCCACCAGTGATTCCGGGACAGGGAAGAGAAATCAGACCCAGCATTTT,CATSDSGTGKRNQTQHF